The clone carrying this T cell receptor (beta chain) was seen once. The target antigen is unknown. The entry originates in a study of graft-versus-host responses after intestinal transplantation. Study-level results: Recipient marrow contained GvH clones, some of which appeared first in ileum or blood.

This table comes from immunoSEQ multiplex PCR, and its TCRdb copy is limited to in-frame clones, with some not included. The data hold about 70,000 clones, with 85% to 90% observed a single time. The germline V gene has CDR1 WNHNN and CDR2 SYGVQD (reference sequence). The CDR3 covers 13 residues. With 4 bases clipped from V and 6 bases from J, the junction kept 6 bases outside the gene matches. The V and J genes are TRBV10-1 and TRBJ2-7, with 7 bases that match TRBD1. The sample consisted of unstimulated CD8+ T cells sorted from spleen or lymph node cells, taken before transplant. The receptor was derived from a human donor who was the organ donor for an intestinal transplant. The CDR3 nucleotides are TGCGCCAGCAGTGCCTCAGGGGGTGGCGAGCAGTACGTC. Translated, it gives CASSASGGGEQYV.